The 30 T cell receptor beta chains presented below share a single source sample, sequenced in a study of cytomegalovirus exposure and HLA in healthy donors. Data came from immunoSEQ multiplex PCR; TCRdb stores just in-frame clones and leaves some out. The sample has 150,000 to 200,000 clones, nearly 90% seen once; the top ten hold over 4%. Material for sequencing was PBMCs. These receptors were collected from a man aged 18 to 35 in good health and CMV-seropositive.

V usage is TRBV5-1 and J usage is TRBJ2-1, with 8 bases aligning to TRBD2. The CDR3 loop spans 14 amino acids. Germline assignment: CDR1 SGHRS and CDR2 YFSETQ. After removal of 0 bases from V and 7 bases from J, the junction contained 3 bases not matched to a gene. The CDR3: CASSLALAGNEQFF. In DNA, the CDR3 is TGCGCCAGCAGCTTGGCCTTAGCGGGAAATGAGCAGTTCTTC.

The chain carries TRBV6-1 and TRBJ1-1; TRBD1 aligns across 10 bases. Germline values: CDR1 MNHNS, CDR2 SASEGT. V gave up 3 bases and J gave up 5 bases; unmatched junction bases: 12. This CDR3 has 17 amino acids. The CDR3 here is CASSDGWDRGFGTEAFF. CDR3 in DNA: TGTGCCAGCAGTGATGGATGGGACAGGGGATTCGGTACTGAAGCTTTCTTT.

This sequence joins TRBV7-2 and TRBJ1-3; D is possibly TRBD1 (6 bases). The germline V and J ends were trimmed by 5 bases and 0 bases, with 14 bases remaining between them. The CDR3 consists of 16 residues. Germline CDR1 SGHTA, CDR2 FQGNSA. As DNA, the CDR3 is TGTGCCAGCAGCGAAGATGGACAGCGCTCTGGAAACACCATATATTTT. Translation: CASSEDGQRSGNTIYF.

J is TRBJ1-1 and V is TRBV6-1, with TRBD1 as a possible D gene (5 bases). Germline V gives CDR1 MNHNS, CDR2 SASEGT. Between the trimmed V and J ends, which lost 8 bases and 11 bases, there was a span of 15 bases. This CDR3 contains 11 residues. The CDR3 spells CASGHGGMAFF. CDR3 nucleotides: TGTGCCAGCGGCCATGGGGGGATGGCTTTCTTT.

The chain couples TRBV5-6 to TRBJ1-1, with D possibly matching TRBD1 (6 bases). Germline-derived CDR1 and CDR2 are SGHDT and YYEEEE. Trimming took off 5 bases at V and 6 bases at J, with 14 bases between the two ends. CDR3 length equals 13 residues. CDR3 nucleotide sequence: TGTGCCAGCAGTACCCAGGGGTGGGCTGAAGCTTTCTTT. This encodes CASSTQGWAEAFF.

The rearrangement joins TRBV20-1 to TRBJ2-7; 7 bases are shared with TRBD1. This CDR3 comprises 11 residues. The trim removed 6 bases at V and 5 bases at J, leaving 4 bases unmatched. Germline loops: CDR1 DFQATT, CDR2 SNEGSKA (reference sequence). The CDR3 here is CSARQGDEQYF. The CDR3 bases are TGCAGTGCCCGACAGGGTGACGAGCAGTACTTC.

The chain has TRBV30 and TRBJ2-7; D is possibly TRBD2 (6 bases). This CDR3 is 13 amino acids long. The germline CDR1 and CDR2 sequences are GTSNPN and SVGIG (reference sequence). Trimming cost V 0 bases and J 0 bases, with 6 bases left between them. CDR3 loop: CAWSVGSSYEQYF. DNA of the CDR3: TGTGCCTGGAGTGTCGGGAGCTCCTACGAGCAGTACTTC. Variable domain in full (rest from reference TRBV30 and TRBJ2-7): SQTIHQWPATLVQPVGSPLSLECTVEGTSNPNLYWYRQAAGRGLQLLFYSVGIGQISSEVPQNLSASRPQDRQFILSSKKLLLSDSGFYLCAWSVGSSYEQYFGPGTRLTVT.

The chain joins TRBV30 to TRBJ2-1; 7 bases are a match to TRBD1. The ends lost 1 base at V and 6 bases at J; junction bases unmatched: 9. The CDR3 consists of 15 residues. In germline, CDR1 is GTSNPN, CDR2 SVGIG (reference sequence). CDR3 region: CAWSGGQTLGNEQFF. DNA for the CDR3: TGTGCCTGGAGTGGGGGACAGACCCTGGGCAATGAGCAGTTCTTC.

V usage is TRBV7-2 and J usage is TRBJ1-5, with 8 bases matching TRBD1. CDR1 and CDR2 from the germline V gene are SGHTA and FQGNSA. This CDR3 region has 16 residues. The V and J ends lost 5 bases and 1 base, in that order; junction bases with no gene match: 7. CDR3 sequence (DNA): TGTGCCAGCAGCACCCAGACAGGGGTGAGCAATCAGCCCCAGCATTTT. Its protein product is CASSTQTGVSNQPQHF.

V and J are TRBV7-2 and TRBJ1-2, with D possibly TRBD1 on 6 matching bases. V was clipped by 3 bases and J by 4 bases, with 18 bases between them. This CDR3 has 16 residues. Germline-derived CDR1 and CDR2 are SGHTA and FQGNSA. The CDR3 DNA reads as TGTGCCAGCAGCTTGGACAATTCCAGGGGACCCTATGGCTACACCTTC. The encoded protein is CASSLDNSRGPYGYTF.

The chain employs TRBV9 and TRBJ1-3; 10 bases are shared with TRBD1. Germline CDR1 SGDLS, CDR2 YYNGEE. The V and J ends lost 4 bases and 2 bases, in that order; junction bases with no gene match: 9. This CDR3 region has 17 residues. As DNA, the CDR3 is TGTGCCAGCAGCTTAAGTGACAGGGGGCAAACTGGAAACACCATATATTTT. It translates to CASSLSDRGQTGNTIYF.

The CDR3 reads CASSSPTGQETQYF. The DNA for the CDR3 is TGTGCCAGCAGTTCCCCGACAGGGCAAGAGACCCAGTACTTC. V and J are TRBV28 and TRBJ2-5; TRBD1 matches 7 bases. V shed 4 bases, J shed 2 bases, and the junction held 4 bases outside the gene matches. The CDR3 has 14 amino acids. Germline V CDR1 and CDR2: MDHEN, SYDVKM.

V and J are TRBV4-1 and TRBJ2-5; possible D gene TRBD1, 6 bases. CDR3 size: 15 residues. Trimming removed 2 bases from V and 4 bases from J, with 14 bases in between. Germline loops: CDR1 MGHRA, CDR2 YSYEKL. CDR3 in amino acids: CASSQFPGVGETQYF. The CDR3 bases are TGCGCCAGCAGCCAATTTCCAGGGGTGGGAGAGACCCAGTACTTC.

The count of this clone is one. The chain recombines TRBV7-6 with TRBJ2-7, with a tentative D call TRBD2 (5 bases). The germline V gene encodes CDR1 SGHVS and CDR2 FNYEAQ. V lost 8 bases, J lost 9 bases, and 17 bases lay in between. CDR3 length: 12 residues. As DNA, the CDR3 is TGTGCCAGCTCGTGGGCGGAGGATAGGCAGTACTTC. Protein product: CASSWAEDRQYF.

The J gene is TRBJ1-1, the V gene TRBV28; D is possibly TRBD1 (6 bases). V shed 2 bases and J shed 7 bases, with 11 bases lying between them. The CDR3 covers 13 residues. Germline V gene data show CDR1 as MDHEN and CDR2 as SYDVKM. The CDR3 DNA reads TGTGCCAGCAGTTTAATGTGGACAGATGAAGCTTTCTTT. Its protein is CASSLMWTDEAFF.

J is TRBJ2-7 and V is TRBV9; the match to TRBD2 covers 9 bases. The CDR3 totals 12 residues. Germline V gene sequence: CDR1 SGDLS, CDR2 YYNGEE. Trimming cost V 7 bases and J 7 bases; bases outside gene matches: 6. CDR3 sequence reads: CASGGRAGEQYF. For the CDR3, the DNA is TGTGCCAGCGGCGGGAGGGCCGGGGAGCAGTACTTC.

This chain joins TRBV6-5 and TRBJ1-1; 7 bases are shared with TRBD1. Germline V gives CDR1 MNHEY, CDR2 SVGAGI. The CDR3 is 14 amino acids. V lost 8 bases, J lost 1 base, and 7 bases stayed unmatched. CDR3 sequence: CASSNTGANTEAFF. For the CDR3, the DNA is TGTGCCAGCTCCAATACAGGGGCGAACACTGAAGCTTTCTTT.

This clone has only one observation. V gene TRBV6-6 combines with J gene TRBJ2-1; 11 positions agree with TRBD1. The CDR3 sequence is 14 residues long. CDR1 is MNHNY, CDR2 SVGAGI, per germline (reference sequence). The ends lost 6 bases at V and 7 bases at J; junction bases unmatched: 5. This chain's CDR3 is CASRTGTGGNEQFF. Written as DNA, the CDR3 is TGTGCCAGCAGAACCGGGACAGGGGGAAATGAGCAGTTCTTC.

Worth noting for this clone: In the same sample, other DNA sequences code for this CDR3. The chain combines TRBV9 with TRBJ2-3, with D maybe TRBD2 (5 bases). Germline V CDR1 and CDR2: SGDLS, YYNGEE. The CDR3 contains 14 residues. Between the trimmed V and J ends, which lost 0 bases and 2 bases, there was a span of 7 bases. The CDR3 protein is CASSVAGVTDTQYF. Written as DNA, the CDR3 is TGTGCCAGCAGCGTAGCCGGGGTCACAGATACGCAGTATTTT.

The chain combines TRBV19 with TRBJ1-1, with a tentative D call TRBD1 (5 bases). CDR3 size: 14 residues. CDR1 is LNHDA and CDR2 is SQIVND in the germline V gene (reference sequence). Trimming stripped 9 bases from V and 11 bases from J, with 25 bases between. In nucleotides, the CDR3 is TGTGCCAGCCTCCCCTTGGGGCAGGGTTGGTCGGCTTTCTTT. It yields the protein CASLPLGQGWSAFF.

CDR3 in DNA: TGTGCCTGGAGTAGAGGGGGACCTACCGGGGAGCTGTTTTTT. This codes for CAWSRGGPTGELFF. The chain employs TRBV30 and TRBJ2-2; D may be TRBD1 (6 bases). Looked up from germline, CDR1 is GTSNPN and CDR2 is SVGIG (reference sequence). This CDR3 contains 14 residues. The V end lost 2 bases, the J end lost 5 bases, and 12 bases lay between the germline ends.

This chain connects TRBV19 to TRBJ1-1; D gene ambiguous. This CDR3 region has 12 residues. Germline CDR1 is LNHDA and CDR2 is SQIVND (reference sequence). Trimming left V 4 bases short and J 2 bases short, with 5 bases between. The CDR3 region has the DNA TGTGCCAGTAGTACAGGAAACACTGAAGCTTTCTTT. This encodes CASSTGNTEAFF.

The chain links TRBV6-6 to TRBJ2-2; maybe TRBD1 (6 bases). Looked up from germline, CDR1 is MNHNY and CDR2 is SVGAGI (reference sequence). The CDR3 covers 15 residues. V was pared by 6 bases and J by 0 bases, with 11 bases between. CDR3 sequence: CASSIQGPNTGELFF. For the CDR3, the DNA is TGTGCCAGCAGCATACAGGGCCCGAACACCGGGGAGCTGTTTTTT.

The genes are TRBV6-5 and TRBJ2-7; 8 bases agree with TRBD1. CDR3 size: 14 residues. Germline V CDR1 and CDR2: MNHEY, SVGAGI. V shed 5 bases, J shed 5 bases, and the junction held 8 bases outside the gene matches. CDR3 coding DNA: TGTGCCAGCAGTACGGACAGGGTTAGAAACGAGCAGTACTTC. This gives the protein CASSTDRVRNEQYF.

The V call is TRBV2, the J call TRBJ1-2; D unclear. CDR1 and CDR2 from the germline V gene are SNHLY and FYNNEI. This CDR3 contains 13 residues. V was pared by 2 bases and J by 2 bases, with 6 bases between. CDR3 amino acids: CASSETPNYGYTF. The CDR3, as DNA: TGTGCCAGCAGTGAAACACCAAACTATGGCTACACCTTC.

The CDR3 region has the DNA TGTGCCAGCAGCTTAACAATCGGGACTCAGAGAGATACGCAGTATTTT. Its translation is CASSLTIGTQRDTQYF. The genes are TRBV7-9 and TRBJ2-3; possible D gene TRBD2, 6 bases. The CDR3 has 16 residues. Germline CDR1 is SEHNR and CDR2 is FQNEAQ (reference sequence). Trimming took off 2 bases at V and 5 bases at J, with 17 bases between the two ends.

The CDR3 is CASSGTALPTEQYF. The DNA for the CDR3 is TGTGCCAGCAGCGGGACTGCCCTCCCCACCGAGCAGTACTTC. The V and J genes are TRBV2 and TRBJ2-7, with TRBD2 as a possible D gene (6 bases). The CDR3 length is 14 residues. CDR1 is SNHLY and CDR2 is FYNNEI in the germline V gene. The ends were cut back, 6 bases at V and 6 bases at J, with 18 bases in the middle.

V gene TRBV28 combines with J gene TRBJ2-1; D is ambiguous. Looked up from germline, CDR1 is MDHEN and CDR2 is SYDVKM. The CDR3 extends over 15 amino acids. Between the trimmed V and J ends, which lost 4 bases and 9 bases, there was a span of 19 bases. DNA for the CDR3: TGTGCCAGCAGTTCCTCGGCTGGCTGGGCGAGTGAGCAGTTCTTC. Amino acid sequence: CASSSSAGWASEQFF.

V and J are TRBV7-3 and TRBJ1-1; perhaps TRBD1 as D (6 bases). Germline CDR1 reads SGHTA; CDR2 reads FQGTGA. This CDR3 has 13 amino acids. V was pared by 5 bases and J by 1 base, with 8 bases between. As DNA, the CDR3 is TGTGCCAGCAGCCCACAGGGGAACACTGAAGCTTTCTTT. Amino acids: CASSPQGNTEAFF.

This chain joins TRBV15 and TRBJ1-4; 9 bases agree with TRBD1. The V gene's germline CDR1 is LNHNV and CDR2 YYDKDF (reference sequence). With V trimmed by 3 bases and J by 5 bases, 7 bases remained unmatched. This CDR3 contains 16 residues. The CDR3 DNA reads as TGTGCCACCAGCAGGACCCGGGACAGGGTAAATGAAAAACTGTTTTTT. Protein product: CATSRTRDRVNEKLFF.